These 19 T cell receptor beta chains came from one sample sequenced in a study of T cell clonality in common variable immunodeficiency. These receptors' antigens are unknown. Using immunoSEQ multiplex PCR, the repertoire was profiled, and TCRdb retains in-frame clones only, with some absent. This sample carries some 19,000 clones, none of them present only once. Broader study findings: In common variable immunodeficiency, TCR beta chains reportedly carried fewer deletions and N-nucleotide insertions.

Sequenced input: peripheral blood mononuclear cells. The receptors here all came from a human donor with common variable immunodeficiency.

This clone came up many times. The read ends 3 residues early relative to the CDR3; the germline J gene fills the gap. This chain uses TRBV7-2 with TRBJ2-7; D might be TRBD1 (6 bases). The CDR3 runs to 12 residues. Trimming removed 5 bases at V and 4 bases at J, with 9 bases between. Germline V gene sequence: CDR1 SGHTA, CDR2 FQGNSA. The sequenced part of the CDR3 DNA is TGTGCCAGCAGCGTGACAGGATACGAG. This codes for CASSVTGYE. The whole CDR3 sequence is CASSVTGYEQYF.

Relative to its sample, this clone is medium-sized. The missing CDR3 end, 3 residues past where the read stops, is filled in from the germline J gene. The chain carries TRBV6-2 or TRBV6-3 and TRBJ1-5, with 11 bases that match TRBD1. The CDR3 has 17 amino acids. Germline-derived CDR1 and CDR2 are MNHEY and SVGEGT. The V gene end was trimmed by 3 bases and the J gene end by 5 bases; junction bases not matched to a gene: 9. The CDR3 bases that were read are TGTGCCAGCAGTTATAACCCGGGACAGGGGGGCGATCAGCCC. Its translation: CASSYNPGQGGDQP. The entire CDR3 protein reads CASSYNPGQGGDQPQHF.

Of note for this clone: The read falls 3 residues short of the CDR3 end, and the missing part is taken from the germline J gene. V gene TRBV6-2 or TRBV6-3 combines with J gene TRBJ2-7, with TRBD2 identical over 10 bases. With V trimmed by 2 bases and J by 5 bases, 6 bases remained unmatched. This CDR3 comprises 15 residues. Germline values: CDR1 MNHEY, CDR2 SVGEGT. The sequenced part of the CDR3 DNA is TGTGCCAGCAGTTACGACCCTAGCGGGAGTCACGAG. Protein: CASSYDPSGSHE. The whole CDR3 is CASSYDPSGSHEQYF.

This clone was observed a few times. The read halts 3 residues ahead of the CDR3 end, with the missing end drawn from the germline J gene. V is TRBV6-1 and J is TRBJ1-5; 9 positions match TRBD1. This CDR3 region has 15 residues. J was trimmed by 5 bases and V by 3 bases; bases with no gene match: 5. CDR1 MNHNS and CDR2 SASEGT come from the germline V gene. The DNA read from the CDR3 is TGTGCCAGCAGTGAGGGGACAGGGTGGGATCAGCCC. Translated, it gives CASSEGTGWDQP. The full CDR3 reads CASSEGTGWDQPQHF.

This clone was found many times. The DNA ends 3 residues before the CDR3 does, and the rest of the CDR3 is filled in from the germline J gene. This sequence joins TRBV18 and TRBJ2-2, with D maybe TRBD2 (6 bases). The germline V gene has CDR1 KGHSH and CDR2 LQKENI. The germline V and J ends were trimmed by 2 bases and 1 base, with 8 bases remaining between them. This CDR3 is built from 15 residues. CDR3 DNA, as far as it was read: TGTGCCAGCTCACCAAATAGCGGGAACACCGGGGAG. As protein: CASSPNSGNTGE. The entire CDR3 is CASSPNSGNTGELFF.

This clone was picked up a small number of times. The read ends 3 residues early relative to the CDR3; the germline J gene fills the gap. This chain uses TRBV6-2 or TRBV6-3 with TRBJ1-5; a possible D gene is TRBD1 (5 bases). The CDR3 contains 14 residues. Germline V gene sequence: CDR1 MNHEY, CDR2 SVGEGT. V lost 5 bases to trimming and J lost 2 bases, with 10 bases between them. The DNA read from the CDR3 is TGTGCCAGCAGTCGCCGGGGGGGCAATCAGCCC. Protein product: CASSRRGGNQP. The entire CDR3 sequence reads CASSRRGGNQPQHF.

Of note for this clone: The read ends 3 residues before the CDR3 terminus; that terminus is restored from the germline J gene. V and J are TRBV19 and TRBJ1-1, with TRBD1 matching 9 bases. The germline V gene encodes CDR1 LNHDA and CDR2 SQIVND (reference sequence). The CDR3 runs to 12 residues. The CDR3 DNA, read in part, is TGTGCCAGTAGTACTGGGACAGGGGAA. Its protein product is CASSTGTGE. The whole CDR3 region reads CASSTGTGEAFF.

Concerning this clone itself: The CDR3 is cut off 3 residues early in the read; its end comes from the germline J gene. The genes are TRBV20-1 and TRBJ2-3; possible D gene TRBD2, 6 bases. The germline gives CDR1 DFQATT, CDR2 SNEGSKA (reference sequence). The CDR3 is 13 amino acids. V lost 1 base and J lost 5, with 10 bases in between. The CDR3 bases that were read are TGCAGTGCTAGAGGCGGGGCGGGAGATACG. It codes for CSARGGAGDT. The full-length CDR3 reads as CSARGGAGDTQYF.

About this clone: Read coverage stops 3 residues before the CDR3 terminus; the germline J gene supplies the remainder. This chain links TRBV6-2 or TRBV6-3 with TRBJ2-3; a weak D match, TRBD2 (5 bases). This CDR3 spans 14 amino acids. Trimming left V 5 bases short and J 7 bases short, with 16 bases between. Germline assignment: CDR1 MNHEY and CDR2 SVGEGT. The DNA read from the CDR3 is TGTGCCAGCAGTCCACTGCGGACTGGAAATACG. It translates to CASSPLRTGNT. The full CDR3 is CASSPLRTGNTQYF.

Only a few counts were recorded for this clone. The read comes to an end 3 residues before the CDR3 does, leaving the germline J gene to fill in the end. V usage is TRBV30 and J usage is TRBJ2-7, with a possible D match to TRBD2 (6 bases). The CDR3 has 13 residues. The V end was cut by 5 bases, the J end by 2 bases, with 13 bases between. Per the germline V gene, CDR1 is GTSNPN and CDR2 is SVGIG (reference sequence). CDR3 sequence: CAWAGTATYEQYF. The sequenced CDR3 bases are TGTGCCTGGGCGGGGACCGCCACCTACGAG. The whole variable domain, filled in from reference TRBV30 and TRBJ2-7, reads SQTIHQWPATLVQPVGSPLSLECTVEGTSNPNLYWYRQAAGRGLQLLFYSVGIGQISSEVPQNLSASRPQDRQFILSSKKLLLSDSGFYLCAWAGTATYEQYFGPGTRLTVT.

This clone was found a few times. The read stops 3 residues short of the end of the CDR3; the missing end is completed from the germline J gene. The rearrangement uses TRBV6-2 or TRBV6-3 and TRBJ2-7; a weak D match, TRBD2 (6 bases). The length of the CDR3 is 16 residues. Trimming took off 2 bases at V and 0 bases at J, with 14 bases between the two ends. Germline V gene data show CDR1 as MNHEY and CDR2 as SVGEGT. The CDR3 reads CASSYASSAGSYEQYF. Partial CDR3 DNA: TGTGCCAGCAGTTACGCGTCTAGCGCAGGCTCCTACGAG.

This clone came up a few times. The DNA ends 3 residues before the CDR3 does, and the rest of the CDR3 is filled in from the germline J gene. The V gene is TRBV7-2, the J gene TRBJ2-1; perhaps TRBD2 as D (7 bases). Trimming cost V 7 bases and J 7 bases, with 20 bases left between them. The CDR3 has 15 residues. The germline V gene encodes CDR1 SGHTA and CDR2 FQGNSA. Here the CDR3 reads CASTNRGGGGNEQFF. The part of the CDR3 DNA that was read is TGTGCCAGCACCAATAGGGGGGGAGGGGGGAATGAG.

This clone has more than one count but fewer than ten. The CDR3 end falls 3 residues outside the read, so it is completed with the germline J gene. The V and J genes are TRBV30 and TRBJ1-3; tentative D call: TRBD1 (5 bases). Germline values: CDR1 GTSNPN, CDR2 SVGIG (reference sequence). With 0 bases removed from V and 8 bases from J, the gap between germline ends came to 11 bases. This CDR3 comprises 13 residues. The part of the CDR3 DNA that was read is TGTGCCTGGAGTGTGGGGGGATCGGACACC. It encodes CAWSVGGSDT. The full CDR3 protein is CAWSVGGSDTIYF. Drawing the rest from reference TRBV30 and TRBJ1-3, the complete variable domain is SQTIHQWPATLVQPVGSPLSLECTVEGTSNPNLYWYRQAAGRGLQLLFYSVGIGQISSEVPQNLSASRPQDRQFILSSKKLLLSDSGFYLCAWSVGGSDTIYFGEGSWLTVV.

For this clone: The sequenced fragment ends 3 residues before the CDR3 boundary, so the rest is inferred from the germline J gene. J is TRBJ2-5 and V is TRBV2, with D uncertain. Germline lookup yields CDR1 SNHLY and CDR2 FYNNEI. Trimming removed 1 base from V and 3 bases from J, with 12 bases in between. This CDR3 is 15 amino acids long. Incomplete CDR3 DNA: TGTGCCAGCAGTGAAGAGGGCAGGCTTGAAGAGACC. Translated: CASSEEGRLEET. In full, the CDR3 is CASSEEGRLEETQYF. The full variable domain, rest sourced from reference TRBV2 and TRBJ2-5, is EPEVTQTPSHQVTQMGQEVILRCVPISNHLYFYWYRQILGQKVEFLVSFYNNEISEKSEIFDDQFSVERPDGSNFTLKIRSTKLEDSAMYFCASSEEGRLEETQYFGPGTRLLVL.

This clone turned up a few times. With the read ending 3 residues before the CDR3 end, the germline J gene is used to fill in that end. V usage is TRBV7-3 and J usage is TRBJ2-5, with 11 bases fitting TRBD2. Germline values: CDR1 SGHTA, CDR2 FQGTGA. V was pared by 2 bases and J by 2 bases, with 4 bases of the junction left unmatched. The CDR3 covers 16 residues. The CDR3 spells CASSLLAGGRQETQYF. The DNA read from the CDR3 is TGTGCCAGCAGCTTACTAGCGGGGGGTCGGCAAGAGACC.

Worth noting for this clone: The CDR3 goes on 3 residues after the read ends, and that part is filled in from the germline J gene. The chain links TRBV7-2 to TRBJ2-5; no reliable D call. CDR1 and CDR2 from the germline V gene are SGHTA and FQGNSA. There are 15 residues in the CDR3. V was shortened by 3 bases and J by 5 bases, with 16 bases between the two germline ends. Incomplete CDR3 DNA: TGTGCCAGCAGCTTTCCCGGGTCCCTGCGGGAGACC. The encoded protein is CASSFPGSLRET. The complete CDR3 protein is CASSFPGSLRETQYF.

This clone has a count of ten or more. The read falls 3 residues short of the CDR3 end, and the missing part is taken from the germline J gene. The V call is TRBV5-5, the J call TRBJ1-6, with 9 nucleotides matching TRBD1. The CDR3 loop spans 14 amino acids. Germline-derived CDR1 and CDR2 are SGHKS and YYEKEE (reference sequence). J gave up 7 bases and V 4 bases, and 3 bases lay outside the gene matches. CDR3 amino acids: CASSRTGENSPLHF. CDR3 DNA, as far as it was read: TGTGCCAGCAGCCGGACAGGGGAAAATTCACCC.

A note on this clone: The CDR3 end falls 3 residues outside the read, so it is completed with the germline J gene. The sample contains more than one DNA sequence encoding this CDR3. The chain couples TRBV18 to TRBJ1-3; no clear D. The CDR3 extends over 13 amino acids. In germline, CDR1 is KGHSH, CDR2 LQKENI. The germline V and J ends were trimmed by 6 bases and 2 bases, with 8 bases remaining between them. Here the CDR3 reads CASSAGTGNTIYF. CDR3 DNA (partial): TGTGCCAGCTCGGCGGGAACTGGAAACACC.

Sample share makes this clone medium-sized. The read finishes 3 residues shy of the CDR3 end, and the germline J gene is used to complete it. The chain employs TRBV30 and TRBJ2-3, with a tentative D call TRBD2 (7 bases). Trimming shortened V by 3 bases and J by 0 bases, and 19 bases separated the two germline ends. Germline V gene sequence: CDR1 GTSNPN, CDR2 SVGIG (reference sequence). The CDR3 is made up of 17 amino acids. The part of the CDR3 DNA that was read is TGTGCCTGGAGCAGGGGCGGGAGTCGATCTAGCACAGATACG. Translating it yields CAWSRGGSRSSTDT. The whole CDR3 reads CAWSRGGSRSSTDTQYF.